This T cell receptor (beta chain) was identified during a study of early T cells in non-severe SARS-CoV-2 infection. Study background: Bulk RNA from unsorted whole blood was sequenced; chains were unpaired. General study results and limits: There was a bias toward anti-spike CD8 responses in VDJdb matching, which missed private and CD4 specificities.

Details on this clonotype: The antigen remains unidentified.

Attachment of unique molecular identifiers was made to individual cDNA molecules. TCRdb used MiXCR to reprocess the 5' RACE reads, holding one entry per CDR3 protein. The data contain fewer than 30,000 distinct CDR3 sequences, just over 4% of them seen just once; the ten biggest clones take up 6.2%. The sequence came from an adult who was a healthcare worker with PCR-confirmed SARS-CoV-2 infection or an uninfected control (not recorded which). The specimen sequenced was whole blood.

As DNA, the CDR3 is TGTGCCAGCAGCCTCTGGCAGGCGAGCACAGATACGCAGTATTTT. Protein product: CASSLWQASTDTQYF. V is TRBV3-1 and J is TRBJ2-3; the D is unclear. Germline lookup yields CDR1 LGHDT and CDR2 YNNKEL (reference sequence). The CDR3 is 15 residues long. Trimming removed 4 bases at V and 0 bases at J, with 11 bases between.